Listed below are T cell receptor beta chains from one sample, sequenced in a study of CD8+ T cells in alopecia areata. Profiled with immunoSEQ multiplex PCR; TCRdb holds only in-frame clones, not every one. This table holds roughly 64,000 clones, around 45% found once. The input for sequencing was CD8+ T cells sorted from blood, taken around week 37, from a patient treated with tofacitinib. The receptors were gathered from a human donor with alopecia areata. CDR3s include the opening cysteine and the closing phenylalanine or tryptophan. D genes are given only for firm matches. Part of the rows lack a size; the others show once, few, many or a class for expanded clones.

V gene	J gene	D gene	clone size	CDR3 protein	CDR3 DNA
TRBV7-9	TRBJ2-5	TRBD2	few	CASSVLAGGETQYF	TGTGCCAGCAGCGTACTAGCGGGAGGCGAGACCCAGTACTTC
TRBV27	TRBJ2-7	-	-	CASAMTASYEQYF	TGTGCCAGCGCTATGACAGCCTCCTACGAGCAGTACTTC
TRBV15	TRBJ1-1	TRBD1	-	CATSRDREGANTEAFF	TGTGCCACCAGCAGAGATAGGGAGGGGGCCAACACTGAAGCTTTCTTT
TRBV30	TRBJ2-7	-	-	CAWSVPLSYEQYF	TGTGCCTGGAGTGTACCCCTCTCCTACGAGCAGTACTTC
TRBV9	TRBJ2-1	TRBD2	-	CASSVGGSGGSYNEQFF	TGTGCCAGCAGCGTAGGAGGTAGCGGGGGTTCCTACAATGAGCAGTTCTTC
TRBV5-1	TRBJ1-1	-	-	CASSSLSGVGDTEAFF	TGCGCCAGCAGCTCCCTAAGTGGGGTGGGAGACACTGAAGCTTTCTTT
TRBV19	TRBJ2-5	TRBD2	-	CASSISGGLQETQYF	TGTGCCAGTAGTATAAGCGGGGGACTCCAAGAGACCCAGTACTTC
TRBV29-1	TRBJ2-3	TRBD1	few	CSAMGQPSTDTQYF	TGCAGCGCCATGGGACAGCCTAGCACAGATACGCAGTATTTT
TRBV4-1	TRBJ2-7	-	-	CASSQVADYEQYF	TGCGCCAGCAGCCAAGTCGCAGACTACGAGCAGTACTTC
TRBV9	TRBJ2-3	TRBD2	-	CASSIRLAGDTQYF	TGTGCCAGCAGCATCCGACTAGCGGGAGATACGCAGTATTTT
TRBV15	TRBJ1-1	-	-	CATSRGSGGNTEAFF	TGTGCCACCAGCAGAGGGTCCGGAGGGAACACTGAAGCTTTCTTT
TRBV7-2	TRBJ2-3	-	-	CASSQGRMDTDTQYF	TGTGCCAGCAGCCAGGGACGGATGGACACAGATACGCAGTATTTT
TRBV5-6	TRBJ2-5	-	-	CASSYAPPGMNEETQYF	TGTGCCAGCAGCTATGCGCCGCCCGGGATGAATGAAGAGACCCAGTACTTC
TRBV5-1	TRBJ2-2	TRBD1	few	CASSAWIYGTENTGELFF	TGCGCCAGCAGCGCTTGGATATATGGGACAGAGAACACCGGGGAGCTGTTTTTT